Each of the 9 T cell receptor beta chains below was sequenced from the same sample in a study of blood T cells in healthy people across ages. Alongside a J-beta primer mix, a sample-barcoded 5' primer served in a second PCR lasting roughly 7 to 11 cycles. TCRdb itself ran the 5' RACE reads through MiXCR, one entry per CDR3 protein. Of more than 600,000 distinct CDR3 sequences listed, just under 25% are singletons. This same sample was also taken into another study, of T cells of mothers and their children.

Source material: blood. All receptors derive from a boy between 5 and 17 years old in good health.

The sample holds a few counts of this clonotype. This rearrangement joins TRBV18 to TRBJ2-6; TRBD1 agrees at 7 bases. Trimming cost V 2 bases and J 1 base; bases outside gene matches: 11. CDR1 is KGHSH, CDR2 LQKENI, per germline. The CDR3 covers 19 residues. The CDR3 sequence is CASSPSIRDRPSGANVLTF. As DNA, the CDR3 is TGTGCCAGCTCACCATCGATCCGGGACAGACCATCTGGGGCCAACGTCCTGACTTTC.

This clonotype has more than one count but fewer than ten. The chain links TRBV28 to TRBJ2-2, with D possibly matching TRBD2 (5 bases). Between the trimmed V and J ends, which lost 6 bases and 0 bases, there was a span of 11 bases. The CDR3 totals 15 residues. CDR1 is MDHEN, CDR2 SYDVKM, per germline. The CDR3 bases are TGTGCCAGCAGCTCGGTGACTACGAACACCGGGGAGCTGTTTTTT. Translation: CASSSVTTNTGELFF.

CDR3 bases: TGTGCCAGCAGTCCCTCCTGGGGATACGAGCAGTACTTC. Translation: CASSPSWGYEQYF. V usage is TRBV27 and J usage is TRBJ2-7; D ambiguous. CDR3 size: 13 residues. Trimming took off 5 bases at V and 4 bases at J, with 12 bases between the two ends. The germline gives CDR1 MNHEY, CDR2 SMNVEV (reference sequence).

This rearrangement joins TRBV20-1 to TRBJ1-2; 7 bases fit TRBD1. CDR1 DFQATT and CDR2 SNEGSKA come from the germline V gene (reference sequence). This CDR3 is 12 amino acids long. V lost 6 bases to trimming and J lost 5 bases; unmatched junction nucleotides: 6. CDR3 in amino acids: CSARGEGYGYTF. The CDR3 nucleotides read TGCAGTGCCAGGGGGGAAGGGTATGGCTACACCTTC.

This clonotype was observed a few times. The chain carries TRBV4-1 and TRBJ2-2; TRBD1 matches at 8 bases. This CDR3 comprises 16 residues. Germline CDR1 and CDR2: MGHRA and YSYEKL. J gave up 5 bases and V 3 bases, and 8 bases lay outside the gene matches. The CDR3 here is CASSHVGQGRTGELFF. In DNA form, the CDR3 reads TGCGCCAGCAGCCACGTCGGACAGGGAAGAACCGGGGAGCTGTTTTTT.

In its sample, this clonotype was seen a few times. This chain links TRBV7-9 with TRBJ1-5; unclear D gene. The CDR3 is made up of 15 amino acids. The V and J ends lost 1 base and 3 bases respectively, with 10 bases between them. Germline V gene sequence: CDR1 SEHNR, CDR2 FQNEAQ (reference sequence). CDR3 region: CASSLEGVNNQPQHF. CDR3 DNA: TGTGCCAGCAGCTTAGAAGGCGTAAACAATCAGCCCCAGCATTTT.

The V and J genes are TRBV7-2 and TRBJ2-1; D uncertain. Trimming took off 2 bases at V and 8 bases at J, with 16 bases between the two ends. Per germline, CDR1 SGHTA and CDR2 FQGNSA. This CDR3 region has 15 residues. CDR3 sequence: CASSLIRSFGDEQFF. CDR3 sequence (DNA): TGTGCCAGCAGCTTAATCAGGAGTTTCGGAGATGAGCAGTTCTTC.

V gene TRBV6-5 combines with J gene TRBJ2-4; possible D gene TRBD1, 5 bases. V lost 2 bases, J lost 3 bases, and 11 bases lay in between. Germline lookup yields CDR1 MNHEY and CDR2 SVGAGI. The CDR3 loop spans 15 amino acids. The CDR3 region is CASSYPKGDKNIQYF. The CDR3 DNA reads TGTGCCAGCAGTTACCCTAAAGGGGACAAAAACATTCAGTACTTC.

A few counts support this clonotype. The chain couples TRBV4-3 to TRBJ2-2; D is uncertain. V lost 0 bases and J lost 4, with 9 bases in between. Germline V lookup: CDR1 LGHNA, CDR2 YSLEER. This CDR3 region has 15 residues. The CDR3 nucleotides are TGCGCCAGCAGCCAAGATCAAGTAGGCACCGGGGAGCTGTTTTTT. Residues: CASSQDQVGTGELFF.